The 9 T cell receptor beta chains below all came from one sample that was sequenced in a study of T cells expressing NK-cell markers. Each CDR3 protein gets one entry in TCRdb, which reprocessed the 5' RACE reads and gives no DNA. This repertoire includes hundreds of thousands of distinct CDR3 sequences. Sequencing input: blood T cells: a sorted CD56 or NKG2C T cell subset, CD4+ or CD8+ T cells, or bulk PBMC T cells (not recorded which). The receptors stem from a woman aged 18-70 years in good health.

V gene TRBV27 combines with J gene TRBJ2-7; the TCRdb D gene call, TRBD1, has no DNA to confirm it. The germline CDR1 and CDR2 sequences are MNHEY and SMNVEV (reference sequence). The CDR3 totals 13 residues. The CDR3 here is CASSYAGDYEQYF.

This rearrangement joins TRBV23-1 to TRBJ2-7; without DNA, the TCRdb call of TRBD1 cannot be checked. TRBV23-1 is reported as an ORF; its role is uncertain. This CDR3 is built from 18 residues. The chain's CDR3 is CASSRPWGSGQVTYEQYF.

The chain is built from TRBV20-1 and TRBJ2-1; the D call of TRBD1 rests on TCRdb alone, since no DNA is present to check it. This CDR3 comprises 15 residues. Germline V gene sequence: CDR1 DFQATT, CDR2 SNEGSKA (reference sequence). The chain's CDR3 is CSAYDLPGGYNEQFF.

The chain has TRBV7-2 and TRBJ2-4; as DNA is missing, the TRBD1 call by TCRdb cannot be tested. The V gene's germline CDR1 is SGHTA and CDR2 FQGNSA. CDR3 length equals 15 residues. This CDR3 is CASSPWWGAKNIQYF. Supplemented by reference TRBV7-2 and TRBJ2-4, the full variable domain reads GAGVSQSPSNKVTEKGKDVELRCDPISGHTALYWYRQSLGQGLEFLIYFQGNSAPDKSGLPSDRFSAERTGGSVSTLTIQRTQQEDSAVYLCASSPWWGAKNIQYFGAGTRLSVL.

This rearrangement joins TRBV12-3 or TRBV12-4 to TRBJ2-1. The CDR3 is 15 residues long. The chain's CDR3 is CASSLARIHHNEQFF.

V and J are TRBV6-1 and TRBJ2-4. CDR1 and CDR2 from the germline V gene are MNHNS and SASEGT. This CDR3 region has 14 residues. Here the CDR3 reads CASSQAAAKNIQYF.

This chain uses TRBV9 with TRBJ2-1. This CDR3 comprises 12 residues. Germline V gives CDR1 SGDLS, CDR2 YYNGEE. This chain's CDR3 is CASSVAFNEQFF.

The genes are TRBV19 and TRBJ1-4. Germline V gene lookup returns CDR1 LNHDA and CDR2 SQIVND (reference sequence). This CDR3 has 15 amino acids. This chain's CDR3 is CASLGSWATNEKLFF.

CDR3 protein: CASSLAGPGFGYTF. V and J are TRBV7-2 and TRBJ1-2. The CDR3 length is 14 residues. In germline, CDR1 is SGHTA, CDR2 FQGNSA.